The 9 T cell receptor beta chains below come from one sample, sequenced in a study of a mutant IDH1 vaccine in newly diagnosed glioma. These TCRs' antigens remain unknown. The time point here: week 11, during vaccination. Topical imiquimod accompanied each vaccine dose, which consisted of 300 ug of mutant IDH1 20-mer peptide. The data were produced by immunoSEQ multiplex PCR, yet TCRdb's version contains in-frame clones alone and is incomplete. The sample consists of around 100,000 clones, under 90% of them appearing once. Sequencing used PBMCs, obtained from a glioma patient whose treatment included an IDH1 peptide vaccine. The receptors originated from a woman between 50 and 59 years old with glioma.

V is TRBV5-1 and J is TRBJ1-3; D gene uncertain. This CDR3 region has 15 residues. The germline V and J ends were trimmed by 4 bases and 3 bases, with 14 bases remaining between them. In germline, CDR1 is SGHRS, CDR2 YFSETQ. The CDR3 DNA sequence: TGCGCCAGCAGCAGGGCCGAGGTCGGTGGAAACACCATATATTTT. Translating it yields CASSRAEVGGNTIYF.

The chain couples TRBV6-6 to TRBJ2-7, with TRBD2 identical over 7 bases. The V segment lost 11 bases and the J segment 4 bases; nucleotides outside the gene matches: 5. The CDR3 consists of 11 residues. Per germline, CDR1 MNHNY and CDR2 SVGAGI (reference sequence). The CDR3 is CASSAGYEQYF. In nucleotides, the CDR3 is TGTGCCTCCTCAGCGGGATACGAGCAGTACTTC.

Written as DNA, the CDR3 is TGTGCCAGCAGCCCGCCAGGAAACACCATATATTTT. It is translated as CASSPPGNTIYF. The V call is TRBV9, the J call TRBJ1-3, with D uncertain. In germline, CDR1 is SGDLS, CDR2 YYNGEE. CDR3 length: 12 residues. Deletions cut 4 bases from V and 4 bases from J, with 6 bases between.

The chain couples TRBV9 to TRBJ2-1; D is uncertain. With 1 base removed from V and 1 base from J, the gap between germline ends came to 6 bases. CDR1 is SGDLS, CDR2 YYNGEE, per germline. The CDR3 is made up of 14 amino acids. The CDR3 sequence: CASSVLSSYNEQFF. The DNA for the CDR3 is TGTGCCAGCAGCGTACTCAGTTCCTACAATGAGCAGTTCTTC.

The V and J genes are TRBV28 and TRBJ1-6; TRBD1 aligns across 7 bases. The CDR3 spans 14 residues. Trimming took 8 bases from V and 7 from J; bases not matched to a gene: 8. Germline V gene lookup returns CDR1 MDHEN and CDR2 SYDVKM. As DNA, the CDR3 is TGTGCCAGCTTATCGACAGGGCAGAATTCACCCCTCCACTTT. Protein sequence: CASLSTGQNSPLHF.

The chain has TRBV2 and TRBJ2-5; D is ambiguous. Trimming stripped 3 bases from V and 6 bases from J, with 11 bases between. The CDR3 covers 13 residues. The germline V gene encodes CDR1 SNHLY and CDR2 FYNNEI. CDR3 in DNA: TGTGCCAGCAGTGAGGTCGGTTTGCAGACCCAGTACTTC. Residues: CASSEVGLQTQYF.

The V call is TRBV11-2, the J call TRBJ2-3; D unclear. CDR3 size: 12 residues. The V end was cut by 6 bases, the J end by 6 bases, with 10 bases between. Germline CDR1 is SGHAT and CDR2 is FQNNGV. The CDR3 protein is CASRGGSDTQYF. The CDR3 nucleotides are TGTGCCAGCAGGGGTGGGTCCGATACGCAGTATTTT.

The J gene is TRBJ1-2, the V gene TRBV7-6; D gene ambiguous. Germline values: CDR1 SGHVS, CDR2 FNYEAQ. V was pared by 4 bases and J by 5 bases, with 14 bases between. This CDR3 is built from 14 residues. The CDR3 DNA reads as TGTGCCAGCAGCTCCCCCGGGTCGCAATATGGCTACACCTTC. As protein: CASSSPGSQYGYTF.

The V and J genes are TRBV18 and TRBJ2-1; 9 bases line up with TRBD1. This CDR3 contains 14 residues. The ends lost 6 bases at V and 9 bases at J; junction bases unmatched: 9. Germline CDR1 KGHSH, CDR2 LQKENI. The CDR3: CASSPGTGYSEQFF. The CDR3, as DNA: TGTGCCAGCTCCCCTGGGACAGGGTATTCTGAGCAGTTCTTC.